This T cell receptor (beta chain) was identified in a study of cytomegalovirus exposure and HLA in healthy donors. Trimming shortened V by 3 bases and J by 5 bases, and 11 bases separated the two germline ends. The germline V gene has CDR1 GTSNPN and CDR2 SVGIG (reference sequence). CDR3 length: 12 residues. Use of 60 Vbeta and 13 Jbeta primers characterized the PCR. Original data processing: In a later analysis, some 11 million of 65 million to 80 million unique beta chains occurred in at least two donors. Method: immunoSEQ multiplex PCR; TCRdb's copy keeps in-frame clones and lacks some. V, J and clone size were drawn from that table, and D and trimming were deduced from the DNA. The table lists about 160,000 clones, 75% to 90% of them singletons.

The chain combines TRBV30 with TRBJ2-7; no firm D call. This clonotype originated in a man aged 30 to 45 in good health and CMV-seronegative. Sequenced input: PBMCs. DNA of the CDR3: TGTGCCTGGAGACCAACTCCCGACGAGCAGTACTTC. It translates to CAWRPTPDEQYF.